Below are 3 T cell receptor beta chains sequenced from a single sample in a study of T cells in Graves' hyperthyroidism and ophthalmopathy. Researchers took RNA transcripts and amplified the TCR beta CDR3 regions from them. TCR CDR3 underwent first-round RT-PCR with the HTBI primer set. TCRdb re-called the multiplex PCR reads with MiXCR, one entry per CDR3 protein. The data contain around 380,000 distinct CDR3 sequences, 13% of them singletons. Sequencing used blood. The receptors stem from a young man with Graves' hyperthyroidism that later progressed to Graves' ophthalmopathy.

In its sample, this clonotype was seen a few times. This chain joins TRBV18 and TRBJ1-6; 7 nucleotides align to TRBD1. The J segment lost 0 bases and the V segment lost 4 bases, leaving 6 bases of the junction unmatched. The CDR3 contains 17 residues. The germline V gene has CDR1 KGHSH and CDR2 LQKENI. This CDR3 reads CASSLGTASSYNSPLHF. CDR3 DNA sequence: TGTGCCAGCTCACTCGGGACAGCGAGCTCCTATAATTCACCCCTCCACTTT.

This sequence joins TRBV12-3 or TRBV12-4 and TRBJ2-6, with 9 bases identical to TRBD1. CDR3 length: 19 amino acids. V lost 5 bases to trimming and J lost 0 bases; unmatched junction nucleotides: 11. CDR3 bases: TGTGCCAGCAGTCCAATCCCGGGACAGGGCCACTCTGGGGCCAACGTCCTGACTTTC. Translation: CASSPIPGQGHSGANVLTF.

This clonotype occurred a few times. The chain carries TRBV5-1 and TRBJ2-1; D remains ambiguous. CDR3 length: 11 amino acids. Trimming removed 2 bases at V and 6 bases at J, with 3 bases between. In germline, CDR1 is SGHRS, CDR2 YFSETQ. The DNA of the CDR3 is TGCGCCAGCAGCTTCATCAATGAGCAGTTCTTC. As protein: CASSFINEQFF.